These 22 T cell receptor beta chains originate from one sample sequenced in a study of T cells in Graves' hyperthyroidism and ophthalmopathy. RNA transcripts gave rise to amplified TCR beta CDR3 regions. A set of HTBI primers served as the primers for a first-round RT-PCR of the TCR CDR3. MiXCR, applied by TCRdb to the multiplex PCR reads, yields one record per CDR3 protein. The table records fewer than 650,000 distinct CDR3 sequences, around 15% of them present only once. The sequenced sample was blood. These receptors all stem from a woman between 40 and 55 years old with Graves' hyperthyroidism.

The chain uses TRBV4-1 and TRBJ2-5; 8 bases align to TRBD2. The CDR3 has 18 residues. V gave up 1 base and J gave up 4 bases; unmatched junction bases: 14. The germline V gene has CDR1 MGHRA and CDR2 YSYEKL. CDR3 loop: CASSQGEYSGRGRETQYF. CDR3 bases: TGCGCCAGCAGCCAAGGGGAGTACAGCGGGAGAGGACGAGAGACCCAGTACTTC.

There are many counts of this clonotype. The rearrangement links TRBV30 to TRBJ2-2; no definite D call. Trimming left V 4 bases short and J 6 bases short, with 15 bases between. Germline loops: CDR1 GTSNPN, CDR2 SVGIG (reference sequence). The CDR3 is made up of 14 amino acids. The CDR3: CAWNLGQPSGELFF. The CDR3, as DNA: TGTGCCTGGAATCTAGGGCAGCCCTCCGGGGAGCTGTTTTTT.

This clonotype was counted a few times. V and J are TRBV20-1 and TRBJ2-7, with D perhaps matching TRBD1 or TRBD2 (5 bases each). Trimming pared 2 bases from V and 2 bases from J, leaving 16 bases between. In germline, CDR1 is DFQATT, CDR2 SNEGSKA (reference sequence). This CDR3 is built from 15 residues. The DNA for the CDR3 is TGCAGTGCTAGATCCCACGGGACCGGTACCTACGAGCAGTACTTC. Protein: CSARSHGTGTYEQYF.

This clonotype came up many times. An end of the junction differs from the germline gene, which may be a read error. This chain joins TRBV5-1 and TRBJ2-1; 12 nucleotides line up with TRBD2. The CDR3 runs to 15 residues. Germline CDR1 is SGHRS and CDR2 is YFSETQ. CDR3 nucleotides: TGTGCCAGCAGTTTAGGACTAGCGGGGTACAATGAGCAGTTCTTC. Protein product: CASSLGLAGYNEQFF.

At least ten counts were recorded for this clonotype. The CDR3 sequence: CASRDSSHTEAFF. The DNA for the CDR3 is TGTGCCAGCAGGGACAGTTCTCACACTGAAGCTTTCTTT. This sequence joins TRBV6-2 or TRBV6-3 and TRBJ1-1; the D gene is possibly TRBD1 (6 bases). The CDR3 length is 13 residues. CDR1 MNHEY and CDR2 SVGEGT come from the germline V gene. V lost 6 bases and J 3 bases, leaving 11 bases between the germline ends.

The table lists this clonotype with many counts. The rearrangement joins TRBV20-1 to TRBJ1-3; D ambiguous. The ends were cut back, 0 bases at V and 2 bases at J, with 11 bases in the middle. The germline gives CDR1 DFQATT, CDR2 SNEGSKA (reference sequence). The CDR3 sequence is 15 residues long. In nucleotides, the CDR3 is TGCAGTGCTAGAGATCCCAAAGGAACTGGAAACACCATATATTTT. This translates into CSARDPKGTGNTIYF.

This rearrangement joins TRBV27 to TRBJ2-2; unclear D gene. There are 14 residues in the CDR3. Germline-derived CDR1 and CDR2 are MNHEY and SMNVEV (reference sequence). V was pared by 2 bases and J by 5 bases, with 9 bases between. CDR3: CASSLGRRTGELFF. CDR3 bases: TGTGCCAGCAGTTTAGGGCGGAGAACCGGGGAGCTGTTTTTT.

This clonotype was detected a few times. V usage is TRBV12-3 or TRBV12-4 and J usage is TRBJ1-1; the D gene is possibly TRBD1 (6 bases). Trimming cost V 7 bases and J 7 bases, with 16 bases left between them. CDR3 length equals 13 residues. In nucleotides, the CDR3 is TGTGCCAGCATTCTAGGGGGTTCAGGTGAAGCTTTCTTT. Its translation is CASILGGSGEAFF.

This clonotype showed up just a few times. This chain uses TRBV14 with TRBJ1-5; D gene uncertain. This CDR3 has 15 amino acids. V shed 4 bases and J shed 3 bases, with 13 bases lying between them. The V gene's germline CDR1 is SGHDN and CDR2 FVKESK. The CDR3, as DNA: TGTGCCAGCAGCCCAGGAGGAAGTCACAATCAGCCCCAGCATTTT. Translated, it gives CASSPGGSHNQPQHF.

This clonotype has a handful of counts. J is TRBJ2-7 and V is TRBV9; 9 nucleotides align to TRBD1. With V trimmed by 3 bases and J by 6 bases, 10 bases remained unmatched. CDR1 SGDLS and CDR2 YYNGEE come from the germline V gene. This CDR3 is 15 amino acids long. The CDR3 sequence is CASSAGGQGTSEQYF. The CDR3 DNA sequence: TGTGCCAGCAGCGCCGGGGGACAGGGTACTTCCGAGCAGTACTTC.

This clonotype has just a few counts. The chain is built from TRBV24-1 and TRBJ1-2; TRBD1 aligns across 8 bases. V lost 4 bases to trimming and J lost 0 bases; unmatched junction nucleotides: 6. This CDR3 is built from 16 residues. Looked up from germline, CDR1 is KGHDR and CDR2 is SFDVKD. CDR3 sequence reads: CATSDPGTGANYGYTF. As DNA, the CDR3 is TGTGCCACCAGTGACCCTGGGACAGGAGCTAACTATGGCTACACCTTC.

Ten or more counts support this clonotype. The chain is built from TRBV2 and TRBJ1-2; 8 bases fit TRBD1. The CDR3 consists of 14 residues. Trimming cost V 4 bases and J 2 bases; bases outside gene matches: 3. Germline loops: CDR1 SNHLY, CDR2 FYNNEI. The DNA for the CDR3 is TGTGCCAGCAGTGGACAGGGGACCAACTATGGCTACACCTTC. Translated: CASSGQGTNYGYTF.

This clonotype has at least ten counts. V is TRBV5-1 and J is TRBJ2-7; D is ambiguous. V was trimmed by 4 bases and J by 2 bases, leaving 13 bases between them. The CDR3 covers 14 residues. The V gene's germline CDR1 is SGHRS and CDR2 YFSETQ. The CDR3 DNA follows: TGCGCCAGCAGCATCGATACTGGGGCCTACGAGCAGTACTTC. Its protein is CASSIDTGAYEQYF.

This clonotype was counted many times. The rearrangement joins TRBV5-6 to TRBJ2-7; 9 bases align to TRBD1. The CDR3 loop spans 14 amino acids. Germline loops: CDR1 SGHDT, CDR2 YYEEEE. Losses at the gene ends were 4 bases for V and 4 bases for J; bases not matched to a gene: 6. The CDR3 sequence: CASSLLQGAYEQYF. DNA of the CDR3: TGTGCCAGCAGCCTACTACAGGGGGCTTACGAGCAGTACTTC.

This clonotype appeared many times. The chain carries TRBV5-1 and TRBJ2-5; D is undetermined. The CDR3 contains 14 residues. V was cut by 3 bases and J by 1 base, with 10 bases left in between. The V gene's germline CDR1 is SGHRS and CDR2 YFSETQ. The CDR3 sequence: CASSSGRFQETQYF. In nucleotides, the CDR3 is TGCGCCAGCAGCTCCGGCAGGTTCCAAGAGACCCAGTACTTC.

This clonotype was observed a few times. The rearrangement joins TRBV20-1 to TRBJ2-3, with D possibly TRBD1 on 6 matching bases. The length of the CDR3 is 15 residues. CDR1 and CDR2 (germline): DFQATT, SNEGSKA (reference sequence). V was trimmed by 1 base and J by 1 base, leaving 12 bases between them. CDR3: CSARARGSGTDTQYF. Written as DNA, the CDR3 is TGCAGTGCTAGAGCTAGGGGGTCCGGCACAGATACGCAGTATTTT.

This clonotype was counted between two and nine times. The J gene is TRBJ1-2, the V gene TRBV14, with D possibly being TRBD1 (6 bases). Germline V CDR1 and CDR2: SGHDN, FVKESK. Trimming pared 2 bases from V and 8 bases from J, leaving 12 bases between. The CDR3 runs 13 residues. CDR3 loop: CASSQSGVEGYTF. The DNA of the CDR3 is TGTGCCAGCAGCCAATCAGGGGTAGAAGGCTACACCTTC.

This clonotype was seen repeatedly, ten times or more. The gene calls are TRBV11-2 and TRBJ1-6; no definite D call. CDR3 length: 13 residues. Germline values: CDR1 SGHAT, CDR2 FQNNGV. Trimming pared 0 bases from V and 10 bases from J, leaving 7 bases between. The CDR3: CASSLELGSPLHF. The CDR3 bases are TGTGCCAGCAGCTTAGAACTGGGGTCACCCCTCCACTTT.

This clonotype was observed a few times. The genes are TRBV5-1 and TRBJ1-4; 8 nucleotides align to TRBD1. Trimming removed 4 bases from V and 8 bases from J; junction bases left unmatched: 7. The CDR3 sequence is 14 residues long. Germline values: CDR1 SGHRS, CDR2 YFSETQ. In DNA form, the CDR3 reads TGCGCCAGCAGCGAGACAGGGGAAAGGGAAAAACTGTTTTTT. Translation: CASSETGEREKLFF.

In this sample, this clonotype turned up many times. The chain has TRBV28 and TRBJ1-2; 9 bases fit TRBD1. Germline CDR1 is MDHEN and CDR2 is SYDVKM. The CDR3 has 14 amino acids. Trimming took 8 bases from V and 5 from J; bases not matched to a gene: 9. CDR3 amino acids: CASWDRDRLYGYTF. CDR3 bases: TGTGCCAGCTGGGACAGGGACCGACTTTATGGCTACACCTTC.

This clonotype occurred many times. The chain is built from TRBV11-2 and TRBJ2-7, with 9 nucleotides matching TRBD2. V shed 5 bases and J 4 bases; nucleotides not matched to a gene: 9. The CDR3 extends over 15 amino acids. Germline V gives CDR1 SGHAT, CDR2 FQNNGV. CDR3 bases: TGTGCCAGCAGCGTCCCGGGACTAGCCTCGTACGAGCAGTACTTC. Translation gives CASSVPGLASYEQYF.

The chain recombines TRBV12-3 or TRBV12-4 with TRBJ2-5; 11 nucleotides line up with TRBD2. The CDR3 length is 15 residues. The ends lost 5 bases at V and 7 bases at J; junction bases unmatched: 9. The CDR3 DNA follows: TGTGCCAGCAGTCGGACTAGCGGGTTCCAGGGGACCCAGTACTTC. Its translation: CASSRTSGFQGTQYF.